These T cell receptor beta chains were read from a single sample in a study of spatial heterogeneity in lung cancer. TCRdb independently ran MiXCR on the 5' RACE reads; one entry per CDR3 protein. The profile covers some 47,000 distinct CDR3 sequences, with 6% to 9.5% appearing a single time and more than 10% taken by the ten largest. The source was PBMCs, collected at surgery. The source of these receptors is a female donor with early-stage non-small cell lung cancer. The CDR3 runs from the conserved cysteine through the conserved F or W. The D gene is left open where the match is weak. Some rows have no size entry. The others give once, few or many, or a class for an expanded clone.

CDR3nt | CDR3aa | abundance | j_gene | d_gene | v_gene
TGTGCCAGCAATCGACAGGGGGGGACTGAAGCTTTCTTT | CASNRQGGTEAFF | - | TRBJ1-1 | TRBD1 | TRBV6-6
TGCAGTGCTAGAGGGGATGGGACCGGGGCCAACGTCCTGACTTTC | CSARGDGTGANVLTF | many | TRBJ2-6 | - | TRBV20-1
TGTGCCAGCAGTTTAAACAGCCTGGGCACAGATACGCAGTATTTT | CASSLNSLGTDTQYF | few | TRBJ2-3 | - | TRBV28
TGCAGTGCTAGGGGACAAGCAGGGTTTATTCAGTACTTC | CSARGQAGFIQYF | many | TRBJ2-4 | - | TRBV20-1
TGCAGTGCTGGAAATCTAGCGGGGGTGGACGAGCAGTACTTC | CSAGNLAGVDEQYF | many | TRBJ2-7 | TRBD2 | TRBV20-1
TGCGCCAGCAGTGCTCAGCGGGGGGGTTCGGATGAGCAGTTCTTC | CASSAQRGGSDEQFF | few | TRBJ2-1 | TRBD2 | TRBV10-1
TGTGCCAGCAGCCAGGGACTAGCGGGGGATGAGGAGACCCAGTACTTC | CASSQGLAGDEETQYF | many | TRBJ2-5 | TRBD2 | TRBV11-2
TGTGCCAGCAGTTTAACAGGGGAGGGCTATGGCTACACCTTC | CASSLTGEGYGYTF | few | TRBJ1-2 | TRBD1 | TRBV27
TGTGCCAGCAGTGAAGCCCCCGCAGGGGGCTATAGCAATCAGCCCCAGCATTTT | CASSEAPAGGYSNQPQHF | few | TRBJ1-5 | TRBD1 | TRBV6-1
TGTGCCAGCAGTGAGCAGGGGACAACTGAAGCTTTCTTT | CASSEQGTTEAFF | - | TRBJ1-1 | - | TRBV6-1
TGCAGCGTTGAAGCGGGGGGGGTTCAGTTCTTC | CSVEAGGVQFF | many | TRBJ2-1 | TRBD2 | TRBV29-1
TGCGCCAGCAGCCGGGGACAAGGGAACCCCTATGGCTACACCTTC | CASSRGQGNPYGYTF | - | TRBJ1-2 | - | TRBV5-1
TGTGCCAGCAGTTTAATATATTCGGGCGCGGAGACCCAGTACTTC | CASSLIYSGAETQYF | many | TRBJ2-5 | - | TRBV28
TGTGCCAGCAGTCTCCGACCCGTGAACACTGAAGCTTTCTTT | CASSLRPVNTEAFF | many | TRBJ1-1 | - | TRBV5-5
TGTGCCAGCAGCTCGAGACTAGCGAGCACCTACAATGAGCAGTTCTTC | CASSSRLASTYNEQFF | many | TRBJ2-1 | TRBD2 | TRBV7-2
TGTGCCAGCAAACTAGCGGGGGCTGATGAGCAGTTCTTC | CASKLAGADEQFF | few | TRBJ2-1 | TRBD2 | TRBV19
TGTGCCAGCAGCCGGACAGGGGGAAGGAATGAGCAGTTCTTC | CASSRTGGRNEQFF | many | TRBJ2-1 | TRBD1 | TRBV5-5
TGTGCCAGCAGTCGGGACTGGCCCTCCTACGAGCAGTACTTC | CASSRDWPSYEQYF | few | TRBJ2-7 | - | TRBV6-5
TGCGCCAGCAGCCAAGATCCAGGAGACAGCTCCTACGAGCAGTACTTC | CASSQDPGDSSYEQYF | many | TRBJ2-7 | - | TRBV4-3
TGCAGTGCTAGAGATCAGGGACGACAGAACACTGAAGCTTTCTTT | CSARDQGRQNTEAFF | few | TRBJ1-1 | - | TRBV20-1
TGTGCCATCAGTGAGTCGGGGGGGACAGCGATTAATGAAAAACTGTTTTTT | CAISESGGTAINEKLFF | many | TRBJ1-4 | TRBD1 | TRBV10-3
TGTGCCAGCAGCTCCAGACTAGGTGGGATGACAGATACGCAGTATTTT | CASSSRLGGMTDTQYF | few | TRBJ2-3 | - | TRBV7-2
TGTGCCAGCAGCCAAGGGGGGTCTGGAAACACCATATATTTT | CASSQGGSGNTIYF | - | TRBJ1-3 | - | TRBV3-1
TGTGCCAGCAGCCCCGGGACAGGGGGCAGGGTAGACTATGGCTACACCTTC | CASSPGTGGRVDYGYTF | few | TRBJ1-2 | TRBD1 | TRBV7-6
TGTGCCCCCAGGGGCGGGTTTCACTACGAGCAGTACTTC | CAPRGGFHYEQYF | - | TRBJ2-7 | - | TRBV28
TGTGCCAGCAGCTTAGCGGGTACACCCGGCTGGGGGCAAGAGACCCAGTACTTC | CASSLAGTPGWGQETQYF | many | TRBJ2-5 | - | TRBV11-2
TGCGCCAGCAGCCGGACCCTAAACCAGGGGTCGAATGAAAAACTGTTTTTT | CASSRTLNQGSNEKLFF | few | TRBJ1-4 | - | TRBV4-3
TGCGCCAGCAGGGCCGGGAGCTCGAACACCGGGGAGCTGTTTTTT | CASRAGSSNTGELFF | - | TRBJ2-2 | - | TRBV5-1